This is a list of T cell receptor beta chains from one sample in a study of cytomegalovirus exposure and HLA in healthy donors. Profiling relied on immunoSEQ multiplex PCR, and the TCRdb table lists in-frame clones only, not all of them. Here the sample spans about 170,000 clones, under 85% being singletons. The sample consisted of PBMCs. These receptors were obtained from a young woman in good health and CMV-seropositive. Both conserved end residues are part of each CDR3. D genes are given only for firm matches. Size is stated for part of the rows, as once, few or many counts, or as a class when the clone is expanded.

v_gene	d_gene	abundance	j_gene	CDR3aa	CDR3nt
TRBV5-1	NA	NA	TRBJ2-2	CASSLGGDSTGELFF	TGCGCCAGCAGCTTGGGGGGCGACTCGACCGGGGAGCTGTTTTTT
TRBV7-2	TRBD1	few	TRBJ1-6	CASSLQGGLDVSPLHF	TGTGCCAGCAGCTTACAAGGGGGCTTGGATGTTTCACCCCTCCACTTT
TRBV9	NA	NA	TRBJ1-2	CASNVPGGGHGYTF	TGTGCCAGCAACGTCCCAGGTGGTGGGCATGGCTACACCTTC
TRBV11-2	TRBD1	few	TRBJ1-2	CASRGERQGWNGYTF	TGTGCCAGCAGGGGGGAGAGACAGGGATGGAATGGCTACACCTTC
TRBV9	TRBD1	few	TRBJ2-2	CASRDRGNTGELFF	TGTGCCAGCCGCGACAGGGGGAACACCGGGGAGCTGTTTTTT
TRBV9	NA	NA	TRBJ1-2	CASSPDLGVGGYTF	TGTGCCAGCAGCCCAGACCTCGGGGTAGGGGGCTACACCTTC
TRBV7-9	TRBD2	once	TRBJ2-1	CASSPVPGTSGGNRNEQFF	TGTGCCAGCAGCCCGGTTCCAGGGACTAGCGGGGGGAATAGGAATGAGCAGTTCTTC
TRBV9	TRBD1	NA	TRBJ2-7	CASSDTGAGEQYF	TGTGCCAGCAGCGATACAGGGGCTGGCGAGCAGTACTTC
TRBV11-1	NA	NA	TRBJ1-1	CASSSDSRALNTEAFF	TGTGCCAGCAGCTCAGACTCGCGGGCTCTGAACACTGAAGCTTTCTTT
TRBV11-3	NA	few	TRBJ1-1	CASSSGGAEAFF	TGTGCCAGCAGCTCGGGGGGGGCTGAAGCTTTCTTT
TRBV7-9	NA	NA	TRBJ1-1	CASSLPTGNTEAFF	TGTGCCAGCAGCCTCCCGACAGGGAACACTGAAGCTTTCTTT
TRBV29-1	NA	NA	TRBJ2-1	CSVALLLDDNEQFF	TGCAGCGTGGCCCTCCTACTAGATGACAATGAGCAGTTCTTC
TRBV9	TRBD1	few	TRBJ2-3	CASTDRGTDTQYF	TGTGCCAGCACCGACAGGGGCACAGATACGCAGTATTTT
TRBV7-2	NA	NA	TRBJ1-2	CASSSRATSRDYGYTF	TGTGCCAGCAGCTCGCGGGCGACAAGTCGAGACTATGGCTACACCTTC
TRBV6-5	NA	NA	TRBJ2-7	CASSYSSASYEQYF	TGTGCCAGCAGTTACTCGAGCGCGTCCTACGAGCAGTACTTC
TRBV29-1	NA	NA	TRBJ1-1	CSVEVHGGKSEAFF	TGCAGCGTTGAAGTTCACGGGGGTAAGTCTGAAGCTTTCTTT
TRBV7-2	NA	NA	TRBJ1-4	CASSLSGVGEKLFF	TGTGCCAGCAGCTTATCAGGGGTGGGGGAAAAACTGTTTTTT
TRBV9	TRBD1	NA	TRBJ1-2	CASSVDGQGFYGYTF	TGTGCCAGCAGCGTAGACGGACAGGGGTTCTATGGCTACACCTTC
TRBV6-4	TRBD1	NA	TRBJ2-1	CASSEWTGKASEQFF	TGTGCCAGCAGTGAGTGGACAGGGAAGGCGAGTGAGCAGTTCTTC
TRBV7-9	TRBD1	NA	TRBJ1-2	CASTLTGTDYGYTF	TGTGCCAGCACCCTAACCGGGACAGACTATGGCTACACCTTC
TRBV19	NA	NA	TRBJ1-4	CASSREQLDEKLFF	TGTGCCAGTAGTCGGGAGCAGCTAGATGAAAAACTGTTTTTT
TRBV9	TRBD2	NA	TRBJ2-7	CASSVGTSGSASDEQYF	TGTGCCAGCAGCGTCGGGACTAGCGGATCCGCGTCGGACGAGCAGTACTTC
TRBV10-3	NA	NA	TRBJ1-3	CAISESQGIGNTIYF	TGTGCCATCAGTGAGTCGCAGGGGATCGGGAACACCATATATTTT
TRBV5-1	TRBD1	NA	TRBJ2-5	CASSLRQGASETQYF	TGCGCCAGCAGCTTGCGACAGGGGGCTAGCGAGACCCAGTACTTC
TRBV19	TRBD1	NA	TRBJ1-5	CASSIYRGGNQPQHF	TGTGCCAGTAGTATTTACAGGGGTGGCAATCAGCCCCAGCATTTT
TRBV27	NA	NA	TRBJ2-2	CASSLSRGLANTGELFF	TGTGCCAGCAGTTTATCAAGGGGTCTCGCGAACACCGGGGAGCTGTTTTTT
TRBV6-6	TRBD2	NA	TRBJ2-7	CASSLLLRGGKGEQYF	TGTGCCAGCAGTTTGTTATTGCGGGGGGGAAAGGGCGAGCAGTACTTC
TRBV4-3	NA	NA	TRBJ2-1	CASSQDRGGTGTYNEQFF	TGCGCCAGCAGCCAAGATCGGGGGGGGACAGGGACCTACAATGAGCAGTTCTTC
TRBV13	TRBD1	NA	TRBJ2-1	CASSYKGTGSYNEQFF	TGTGCCAGCAGCTACAAAGGGACAGGGTCCTACAATGAGCAGTTCTTC
TRBV28	TRBD1	NA	TRBJ1-1	CASSASGQVNTEAFF	TGTGCCAGCAGTGCTTCGGGACAGGTGAACACTGAAGCTTTCTTT
TRBV2	TRBD1	NA	TRBJ1-1	CASSVTGLNTEAFF	TGTGCCAGCAGCGTGACAGGGTTGAACACTGAAGCTTTCTTT
TRBV27	NA	NA	TRBJ2-5	CASSRQEQETQYF	TGTGCCAGCAGCAGACAGGAACAAGAGACCCAGTACTTC